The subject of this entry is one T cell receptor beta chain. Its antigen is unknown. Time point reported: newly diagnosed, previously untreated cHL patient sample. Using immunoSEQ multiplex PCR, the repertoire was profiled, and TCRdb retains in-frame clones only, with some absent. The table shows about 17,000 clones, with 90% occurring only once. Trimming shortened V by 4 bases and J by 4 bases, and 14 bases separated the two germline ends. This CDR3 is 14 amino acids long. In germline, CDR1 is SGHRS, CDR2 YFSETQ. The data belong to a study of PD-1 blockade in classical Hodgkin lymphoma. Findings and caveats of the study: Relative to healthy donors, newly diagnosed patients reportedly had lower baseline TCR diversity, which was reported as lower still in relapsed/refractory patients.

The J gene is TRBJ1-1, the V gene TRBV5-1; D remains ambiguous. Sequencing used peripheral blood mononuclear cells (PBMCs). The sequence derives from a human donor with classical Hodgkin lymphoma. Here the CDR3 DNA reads TGCGCCAGCAGCCTCCAGGCTGGAACCACTGAAGCTTTCTTT. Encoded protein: CASSLQAGTTEAFF.